This T cell receptor (beta chain) originates from a study of identical twins. Germline CDR1 is SEHNR and CDR2 is FQNEAQ (reference sequence). This CDR3 has 13 residues. The trim removed 9 bases at V and 1 base at J, leaving 5 bases unmatched. TCRdb called the 5' RACE reads again in MiXCR, with one record for every CDR3 protein. The sample lists about 240,000 distinct CDR3 sequences, 9.5% to 15% occurring once. The sample holds many counts of this clonotype. The same specimen was also included in a second study, on yellow fever vaccine responses in identical twins.

The chain uses TRBV7-9 and TRBJ1-1, with 7 bases lining up with TRBD1. Input material: memory (CD45RO+) T cells sorted from blood. This receptor was taken from a woman in her late teens or twenties in good health. CDR3 DNA sequence: TGTGCCAGTACGGAGGGGGCGAACACTGAAGCTTTCTTT. Translated, it gives CASTEGANTEAFF.